These 20 T cell receptor beta chains were all obtained from the same sample, sequenced in a study of Graves' ophthalmopathy and Graves' hyperthyroidism. Amplifying from RNA transcripts, the study obtained TCR beta CDR3 regions. An opening RT-PCR round employed HTBI primers and preceded a second-round multiplex PCR. Each CDR3 protein gets one entry after TCRdb re-called the multiplex PCR reads with MiXCR. The sample holds hundreds of thousands of distinct CDR3 sequences, under 25% seen once. Sequenced input: peripheral blood. The receptors were sampled from a woman aged 18-29 years with stable Graves' hyperthyroidism.

There are a few counts of this clonotype. This chain joins TRBV11-2 and TRBJ1-3; no clear D gene. Germline-derived CDR1 and CDR2 are SGHAT and FQNNGV. The V end was cut by 1 base, the J end by 0 bases, with 16 bases between. The CDR3 has 18 amino acids. The CDR3 DNA reads as TGTGCCAGCAGCTTAGGCCAACGGAGCTTCACCTCTGGAAACACCATATATTTT. This sequence encodes CASSLGQRSFTSGNTIYF.

The rearrangement joins TRBV24-1 to TRBJ1-5; D not certain. This CDR3 is built from 13 residues. Germline-derived CDR1 and CDR2 are KGHDR and SFDVKD. The V end lost 6 bases, the J end lost 0 bases, and 5 bases lay between the germline ends. The CDR3 reads CATSPASNQPQHF. CDR3 nucleotides: TGTGCCACCAGTCCGGCTAGCAATCAGCCCCAGCATTTT.

There are many counts of this clonotype. The CDR3: CASRGTAHTGELFF. In DNA, the CDR3 is TGTGCCAGCAGGGGGACAGCCCACACCGGGGAGCTGTTTTTT. The chain is built from TRBV6-1 and TRBJ2-2; 7 bases line up with TRBD1. This CDR3 is 14 amino acids long. CDR1 is MNHNS and CDR2 is SASEGT in the germline V gene. Losses at the gene ends were 6 bases for V and 3 bases for J; bases not matched to a gene: 4.

This clonotype was detected many times. The chain's CDR3 is CAWSPGPTGELFF. CDR3 sequence (DNA): TGTGCCTGGAGCCCAGGACCGACCGGGGAGCTGTTTTTT. V is TRBV30 and J is TRBJ2-2, with no clear D. The CDR3 covers 13 residues. The V gene's germline CDR1 is GTSNPN and CDR2 SVGIG (reference sequence). The germline V and J ends were trimmed by 3 bases and 5 bases, with 10 bases remaining between them.

This clonotype was seen at least ten times. The chain links TRBV18 to TRBJ2-5, with D uncertain. This CDR3 has 12 amino acids. The germline V and J ends were trimmed by 1 base and 6 bases, with 6 bases remaining between them. The germline V gene has CDR1 KGHSH and CDR2 LQKENI. CDR3 coding DNA: TGTGCCAGCTCACCACTCCGGAAGACCCAGTACTTC. Translated, it gives CASSPLRKTQYF.

This clonotype was counted only a few times. This chain links TRBV20-1 with TRBJ2-7, with D perhaps matching TRBD2 (7 bases). Between the trimmed V and J ends, which lost 4 bases and 3 bases, there was a span of 16 bases. Germline CDR1 reads DFQATT; CDR2 reads SNEGSKA (reference sequence). The CDR3 totals 14 residues. Here the CDR3 reads CSATGGPSSYEQYF. The CDR3 nucleotides are TGCAGTGCTACCGGGGGGCCCTCTAGCTACGAGCAGTACTTC.

In its sample, this clonotype was seen many times. The chain couples TRBV6-1 to TRBJ1-1, with TRBD1 matching over 8 bases. Per the germline V gene, CDR1 is MNHNS and CDR2 is SASEGT. This CDR3 is 16 amino acids long. V lost 1 base and J lost 1; bases outside the gene matches: 5. The CDR3 DNA follows: TGTGCCAGCAGTGAAGAAGGTGGACAGGGGAACACTGAAGCTTTCTTT. It yields the protein CASSEEGGQGNTEAFF.

This clonotype was observed a handful of times. A much larger clone differs by one base, so this may be a read error. This chain joins TRBV30 and TRBJ1-1; D unresolved. Trimming shortened V by 4 bases and J by 4 bases, and 13 bases separated the two germline ends. Germline V CDR1 and CDR2: GTSNPN, SVGIG (reference sequence). The CDR3 is made up of 13 amino acids. CDR3 sequence (DNA): TGTGCCTGGAACATCTTATGGAGCACTGAAGCTTTCTTT. Translating gives CAWNILWSTEAFF.

This clonotype was picked up many times. The chain is built from TRBV2 and TRBJ2-7; tentatively, D is TRBD1 (7 bases). The V end lost 3 bases, the J end lost 3 bases, and 12 bases lay between the germline ends. Germline lookup yields CDR1 SNHLY and CDR2 FYNNEI. The CDR3 spans 14 residues. This chain's CDR3 is CASSERGRDYEQYF. The CDR3 DNA follows: TGTGCCAGCAGTGAGAGGGGGCGGGACTACGAGCAGTACTTC.

This clonotype was seen repeatedly, ten times or more. The rearrangement uses TRBV29-1 and TRBJ1-1, with D unclear. CDR3 length equals 12 residues. Trimming took 4 bases from V and 0 from J, leaving 6 bases between them. Germline CDR1 SQVTM, CDR2 ANQGSEA. In DNA, the CDR3 is TGCAGCGTTGCAACAGTGAACACTGAAGCTTTCTTT. Its translation: CSVATVNTEAFF. The full variable domain, its missing parts supplied by reference TRBV29-1 and TRBJ1-1, is SAVISQKPSRDICQRGTSLTIQCQVDSQVTMMFWYRQQPGQSLTLIATANQGSEATYESGFVIDKFPISRPNLTFSTLTVSNMSPEDSSIYLCSVATVNTEAFFGQGTRLTVV.

In this sample, this clonotype turned up many times. The genes are TRBV20-1 and TRBJ1-5, with 9 bases identical to TRBD1. CDR3 length: 12 residues. Trimming cost V 7 bases and J 9 bases; bases outside gene matches: 7. The germline V gene encodes CDR1 DFQATT and CDR2 SNEGSKA (reference sequence). The DNA of the CDR3 is TGCAGTGTCCGGACAGGGGATTCGCCCCAGCATTTT. Its translation is CSVRTGDSPQHF.

Points on this clonotype: A much larger clone lies a single base off, so this may be a read error. The chain recombines TRBV2 with TRBJ2-5; D is tentatively TRBD1 or TRBD2 (6 bases each). This CDR3 region has 15 residues. Germline-derived CDR1 and CDR2 are SNHLY and FYNNEI. This CDR3 reads CSSSQLQGGRETQYF. In nucleotides, the CDR3 is TGTTCCAGCAGTCAACTACAGGGAGGACGGGAGACCCAGTACTTC.

This chain connects TRBV6-1 to TRBJ1-5; 7 bases line up with TRBD1. The CDR3 totals 14 residues. With V trimmed by 6 bases and J by 11 bases, 13 bases remained unmatched. Germline V gives CDR1 MNHNS, CDR2 SASEGT. The CDR3 region is CASSAGQWNLAQHF. The DNA for the CDR3 is TGTGCCAGCAGCGCGGGACAGTGGAATTTGGCCCAGCATTTT.

This sequence joins TRBV2 and TRBJ1-1; no definite D call. Germline V gene sequence: CDR1 SNHLY, CDR2 FYNNEI. Trimming stripped 2 bases from V and 3 bases from J, with 13 bases between. The length of the CDR3 is 15 residues. For the CDR3, the DNA is TGTGCCAGCAGTGAAAATTTACGACCGTACACTGAAGCTTTCTTT. Translated, it gives CASSENLRPYTEAFF.

This clonotype turned up a few times. V and J are TRBV12-3 or TRBV12-4 and TRBJ1-1, with 7 bases fitting TRBD1. CDR3 length: 17 residues. V trimming: 3 bases; J trimming: 4 bases; junction bases outside the gene matches: 14. CDR3 in amino acids: CASSFSLQEGASTEAFF. DNA of the CDR3: TGTGCCAGCAGTTTTAGTCTTCAGGAGGGGGCGAGCACTGAAGCTTTCTTT.

Notes on this clonotype: This may be a read error, as it is one base from a much larger clone. The gene calls are TRBV7-3 and TRBJ2-5; D unresolved. The CDR3 consists of 14 residues. Germline-derived CDR1 and CDR2 are SGHTA and FQGTGA. The CDR3 loop reads CASSPGRFGETKYF. The CDR3 DNA sequence: TGTGCCAGCAGTCCCGGGCGTTTTGGAGAGACCAAGTACTTC. Full variable domain (rest looked up from reference TRBV7-3 and TRBJ2-5): GAGVSQTPSNKVTEKGKYVELRCDPISGHTALYWYRQSLGQGPEFLIYFQGTGAADDSGLPNDRFFAVRPEGSVSTLKIQRTERGDSAVYLCASSPGRFGETKYFGPGTRLLVL.

Ten or more counts support this clonotype. The chain uses TRBV7-6 and TRBJ2-5, with 10 bases aligning to TRBD1. J gave up 5 bases and V 1 base, and 4 bases lay outside the gene matches. The CDR3 is made up of 15 amino acids. CDR1 is SGHVS and CDR2 is FNYEAQ in the germline V gene. As DNA, the CDR3 is TGTGCCAGCAGCTTAGGGGACAGGGGTCAGGAGACCCAGTACTTC. Amino acid sequence: CASSLGDRGQETQYF.

There are many counts of this clonotype. The chain joins TRBV2 to TRBJ1-2; 7 bases map to TRBD1. J gave up 8 bases and V 7 bases, and 16 bases lay outside the gene matches. The CDR3 is made up of 15 amino acids. Germline-derived CDR1 and CDR2 are SNHLY and FYNNEI. The CDR3 loop is CASTLRQGSLGGYTF. CDR3 DNA: TGTGCCAGCACCCTAAGACAGGGATCCTTAGGGGGCTACACCTTC. The full variable domain, with the rest looked up from reference TRBV2 and TRBJ1-2, is EPEVTQTPSHQVTQMGQEVILRCVPISNHLYFYWYRQILGQKVEFLVSFYNNEISEKSEIFDDQFSVERPDGSNFTLKIRSTKLEDSAMYFCASTLRQGSLGGYTFGSGTRLTVV.

This clonotype was observed many times. The gene calls are TRBV7-8 and TRBJ1-2; TRBD1 might be the D (5 bases). Trimming removed 2 bases from V and 8 bases from J, with 9 bases in between. This CDR3 region has 12 residues. Germline V gives CDR1 SGHVS, CDR2 FQNEAQ. In DNA, the CDR3 is TGTGCCAGCAGCTTAAGTAGGGACGGCTACACCTTC. Its protein is CASSLSRDGYTF.

This clonotype appeared many times. The chain employs TRBV19 and TRBJ2-7; 8 bases map to TRBD1. There are 15 residues in the CDR3. With V trimmed by 5 bases and J by 6 bases, 12 bases remained unmatched. Germline CDR1 is LNHDA and CDR2 is SQIVND (reference sequence). The CDR3 loop reads CASSSFMGQVVEQYF. CDR3 sequence (DNA): TGTGCCAGTAGTTCCTTTATGGGACAGGTGGTCGAGCAGTACTTC.